The rows below give T cell receptor beta chains drawn from one sample of a study of shared clonotypes between healthy human individuals. Data came from immunoSEQ multiplex PCR; TCRdb stores just in-frame clones and leaves some out. The sample yields about 2.1 million clones, roughly 95% seen once. The sample taken for sequencing was naive CD8+ T cells from PBMCs. Receptor source: a man aged 18-30 years in good health. Some clones in this sample may be carry-over from other donors' samples. Each CDR3 is given with its conserved first and last residue. The order of the fields is CDR3 protein, CDR3 DNA, J gene, D gene, V gene, clone size. The D gene is left open where the match is weak. Clone size is shown for a subset of rows, as once, few, many or a class of expanded clone.

CASSLEGGRGNTIYF	TGTGCCAGCAGCTTAGAAGGGGGTCGTGGAAACACCATATATTTT	TRBJ1-3	NA	TRBV7-8	NA
CASSTWATMNTEAFF	TGTGCCAGTAGTACATGGGCCACTATGAACACTGAAGCTTTCTTT	TRBJ1-1	NA	TRBV19	NA
CASSRAGGLLNQPQHF	TGTGCCAGCAGTAGAGCAGGGGGGCTTCTCAATCAGCCCCAGCATTTT	TRBJ1-5	TRBD1	TRBV27	NA
CASSVGTGRGGPKQYF	TGTGCCAGCAGCGTAGGGACCGGACGGGGGGGACCCAAGCAGTACTTC	TRBJ2-7	TRBD2	TRBV9	NA
CASSRTGSAGDTQYF	TGTGCCAGCAGCCGGACTGGTTCGGCGGGAGATACGCAGTATTTT	TRBJ2-3	NA	TRBV7-9	few
CASSTRTGDNSYEQYF	TGTGCCAGCAGCACCCGGACAGGGGACAACTCCTACGAGCAGTACTTC	TRBJ2-7	TRBD1	TRBV7-8	NA
CASSLTPRPSYGYTF	TGTGCCAGCAGCTTAACGCCCAGGCCGAGCTATGGCTACACCTTC	TRBJ1-2	NA	TRBV7-3	NA
CAWSVLAGGTDTQYF	TGTGCCTGGAGTGTACTCGCGGGAGGGACAGATACGCAGTATTTT	TRBJ2-3	TRBD2	TRBV30	NA
CASSSRQGGNTIYF	TGTGCCAGCAGCTCGCGACAGGGAGGAAACACCATATATTTT	TRBJ1-3	TRBD1	TRBV7-9	NA
CASSHTVQGAGDTEAFF	TGTGCCAGCAGCCATACCGTTCAGGGGGCGGGGGACACTGAAGCTTTCTTT	TRBJ1-1	TRBD1	TRBV7-9	NA
CASSPRLAGVGETQYF	TGTGCCAGCAGCCCGCGACTAGCGGGAGTAGGGGAGACCCAGTACTTC	TRBJ2-5	TRBD2	TRBV7-2	NA
CASSLGSLYGYTF	TGTGCCAGCAGTTTAGGGAGCTTGTATGGCTACACCTTC	TRBJ1-2	NA	TRBV27	NA
CASSLDWAGAADSYEQYF	TGTGCCAGCAGCTTGGATTGGGCAGGGGCCGCTGACTCCTACGAGCAGTACTTC	TRBJ2-7	NA	TRBV5-8	NA
CASSVILNTEAFF	TGTGCCAGTAGTGTAATTTTGAACACTGAAGCTTTCTTT	TRBJ1-1	NA	TRBV19	NA
CASSVNGLGEQFF	TGTGCCAGCAGCGTCAACGGTCTGGGTGAGCAGTTCTTC	TRBJ2-1	NA	TRBV9	NA
CASRGSVNEQFF	TGTGCCAGCAGGGGGTCTGTTAATGAGCAGTTCTTC	TRBJ2-1	NA	TRBV6-5	NA
CAISDSVAGENEQFF	TGTGCCATCAGTGATTCGGTAGCGGGAGAAAATGAGCAGTTCTTC	TRBJ2-1	TRBD2	TRBV10-3	NA
CASTSYMGTGNTIYF	TGTGCCAGTACGAGTTACATGGGAACTGGAAACACCATATATTTT	TRBJ1-3	NA	TRBV19	once
CASSEINRVLTF	TGTGCCAGCAGTGAAATCAACAGGGTCCTGACTTTC	TRBJ2-6	NA	TRBV27	NA
CAWSGGPYNEQFF	TGTGCCTGGAGTGGGGGCCCTTACAATGAGCAGTTCTTC	TRBJ2-1	NA	TRBV30	NA
CASSGNMEANYGYTF	TGCGCCAGCAGCGGAAACATGGAAGCTAACTATGGCTACACCTTC	TRBJ1-2	NA	TRBV5-1	NA
CASRKPPYGNTIYF	TGTGCCTCCCGGAAACCTCCCTATGGAAACACCATATATTTT	TRBJ1-3	NA	TRBV5-3	NA
CASRHTRGDEQFF	TGTGCCAGCAGACACACTAGGGGCGATGAGCAGTTCTTC	TRBJ2-1	NA	TRBV28	NA
CASSAVGSTDTQYF	TGTGCCAGCAGCGCGGTAGGTAGCACAGATACGCAGTATTTT	TRBJ2-3	NA	TRBV9	NA
CASSKTNADTQYF	TGTGCCAGTAGTAAGACGAACGCAGATACGCAGTATTTT	TRBJ2-3	NA	TRBV19	NA
CASSLFRGPNYGYTF	TGTGCCAGCAGTTTATTTAGGGGGCCTAACTATGGCTACACCTTC	TRBJ1-2	TRBD1	TRBV27	once
CASSTRTGGGFFTEAFF	TGTGCCAGTAGTACACGCACAGGAGGGGGTTTTTTCACTGAAGCTTTCTTT	TRBJ1-1	NA	TRBV19	once
CASSLTLAGGVGELFF	TGCGCCAGCAGCTTGACCCTAGCGGGAGGAGTCGGGGAGCTGTTTTTT	TRBJ2-2	TRBD2	TRBV5-1	NA
CASSQKTGPGTRGVNEQFF	TGTGCCAGCAGCCAAAAAACCGGACCCGGGACCAGGGGGGTCAATGAGCAGTTCTTC	TRBJ2-1	NA	TRBV28	NA
CASSVGQTSYGYTF	TGTGCCAGCAGCGTGGGGCAGACCTCCTATGGCTACACCTTC	TRBJ1-2	NA	TRBV28	NA
CASSLLVTVNTEAFF	TGTGCCAGCAGTTTATTAGTCACAGTGAACACTGAAGCTTTCTTT	TRBJ1-1	NA	TRBV28	NA
CASSPEPAGQSYEQYF	TGTGCCAGCAGCCCAGAGCCAGCGGGACAGTCCTACGAGCAGTACTTC	TRBJ2-7	NA	TRBV27	once
CASSRDGYYEQYF	TGTGCCAGCAGCCGGGACGGATACTACGAGCAGTACTTC	TRBJ2-7	NA	TRBV28	NA
CASSLWADSSYNEQFF	TGTGCCAGCAGCTTATGGGCAGATAGCTCCTACAATGAGCAGTTCTTC	TRBJ2-1	NA	TRBV7-9	NA
CASSLEPGTGRYEQYF	TGCGCCAGCAGCTTGGAACCCGGGACAGGGCGGTACGAGCAGTACTTC	TRBJ2-7	TRBD1	TRBV5-1	NA
CASSAYRGYEQYF	TGTGCCAGCAGTGCGTACAGGGGCTACGAGCAGTACTTC	TRBJ2-7	TRBD1	TRBV27	NA
CASSPPTGPYEQYF	TGTGCCAGCTCACCACCTACCGGCCCCTACGAGCAGTACTTC	TRBJ2-7	NA	TRBV18	NA
CASSSGWGGGNQPQHF	TGTGCCAGCAGTTCCGGATGGGGAGGGGGCAATCAGCCCCAGCATTTT	TRBJ1-5	NA	TRBV27	once
CASSYSEGETEAFF	TGTGCCAGCAGTTACTCCGAGGGTGAAACTGAAGCTTTCTTT	TRBJ1-1	NA	TRBV6-5	NA
CASSPGTSGYEQYF	TGCGCCAGCAGTCCCGGGACTAGCGGTTACGAGCAGTACTTC	TRBJ2-7	TRBD2	TRBV5-1	NA
CASSPRGSNTEAFF	TGTGCCAGCAGCCCGCGAGGCAGTAACACTGAAGCTTTCTTT	TRBJ1-1	NA	TRBV14	NA
CASSLRAVNTEAFF	TGTGCCAGCAGCCTTCGGGCGGTGAACACTGAAGCTTTCTTT	TRBJ1-1	NA	TRBV7-6	NA
CAVGGLAGTDTQYF	TGTGCCGTAGGGGGACTAGCGGGCACAGATACGCAGTATTTT	TRBJ2-3	TRBD2	TRBV27	once
CASSPTGTAEPSFF	TGTGCCAGCTCACCAACCGGGACAGCGGAACCCTCCTTTTTT	TRBJ1-4	TRBD1	TRBV18	NA
CASSPWDFRSYNEQFF	TGTGCCAGCAGCCCCTGGGACTTCCGCTCCTACAATGAGCAGTTCTTC	TRBJ2-1	NA	TRBV5-4	NA
CASDPTVGTGELFF	TGTGCCTCGGACCCCACCGTTGGCACCGGGGAGCTGTTTTTT	TRBJ2-2	NA	TRBV30	NA
CASSLGGWGQPQHF	TGTGCCAGCAGTTTAGGGGGTTGGGGTCAGCCCCAGCATTTT	TRBJ1-5	NA	TRBV27	NA
CASSLATETQYF	TGTGCCAGCAGCTTAGCAACGGAGACCCAGTACTTC	TRBJ2-5	NA	TRBV7-9	NA
CSALWEKLFF	TGCAGCGCCCTGTGGGAAAAACTGTTTTTT	TRBJ1-4	NA	TRBV29-1	NA
CASRTSGPYNEQFF	TGTGCCAGCAGGACTAGCGGGCCTTACAATGAGCAGTTCTTC	TRBJ2-1	TRBD2	TRBV27	NA
CASSLAGPSNQPQHF	TGTGCCAGCAGTTTAGCAGGGCCGAGCAATCAGCCCCAGCATTTT	TRBJ1-5	NA	TRBV27	NA
CATSKRTGGEYEQYF	TGTGCCACCAGCAAACGAACGGGGGGGGAGTACGAGCAGTACTTC	TRBJ2-7	TRBD2	TRBV15	NA
CASSFQGQLSTDTQYF	TGTGCCAGCAGTTTCCAGGGACAGCTAAGCACAGATACGCAGTATTTT	TRBJ2-3	TRBD1	TRBV27	NA
CAISTGGRGGLFF	TGTGCCATCTCGACAGGGGGCCGAGGGGGACTGTTTTTT	TRBJ1-4	TRBD1	TRBV11-2	NA
CASRPGQGVPSYLPLYGYTF	TGCGCCAGCAGGCCGGGACAGGGGGTCCCTTCCTATCTCCCCCTCTATGGCTACACCTTC	TRBJ1-2	TRBD1	TRBV10-1	NA
CASTGKVQETQYF	TGTGCCAGCACCGGGAAGGTCCAAGAGACCCAGTACTTC	TRBJ2-5	NA	TRBV9	NA
CASSWTSGRSYNEQFF	TGCGCCAGCAGCTGGACTAGCGGACGATCCTACAATGAGCAGTTCTTC	TRBJ2-1	TRBD2	TRBV5-1	NA
CASSLAEGGHEQYF	TGTGCCAGCAGCCTGGCGGAGGGGGGCCACGAGCAGTACTTC	TRBJ2-7	NA	TRBV6-5	NA
CASSLGLLHYEQYF	TGTGCCAGCAGTTTAGGGCTACTCCACTACGAGCAGTACTTC	TRBJ2-7	NA	TRBV27	NA
CASSPQDFHEQYF	TGCGCCAGCAGCCCACAAGACTTCCACGAGCAGTACTTC	TRBJ2-7	NA	TRBV4-3	NA